The sequence of this T cell receptor beta chain was determined in a study of CD8+ T cells in alopecia areata. Sequencing templates came from extracted RNA that was reverse transcribed into cDNA. The data were produced by immunoSEQ multiplex PCR, yet TCRdb's version contains in-frame clones alone and is incomplete. The sample lists roughly 220,000 clones, more than 60% occurring once. The treatment here: oral pan-JAK inhibitor, 5-10 mg twice daily. Germline values: CDR1 SGHDT, CDR2 YYEEEE. This CDR3 has 11 amino acids. V lost 2 bases to trimming and J lost 0 bases, with 0 bases between them. The specimen comprised CD4+ T cells sorted from blood, sampled around week 44, from a patient treated with tofacitinib. J is TRBJ2-7 and V is TRBV5-6; D ambiguous. The clonotype comes from a human donor with alopecia areata. The CDR3 region is CASSFSYEQYF. In nucleotides, the CDR3 is TGTGCCAGCAGCTTCTCCTACGAGCAGTACTTC.